This T cell receptor beta chain was profiled in a study of blood T cell repertoires in COVID-19. Across the study: The samples span acute and convalescent COVID-19 from the United States, Italy and Spain. Sources were T cells, B-cell-depleted T cells, or PBMCs; the material itself was cDNA or gDNA.

Original processing notes: Nucleated cell counts were estimated from reference gene primer amplification. The table came from immunoSEQ multiplex PCR; TCRdb's copy has only in-frame clones and leaves some out. The DNA gave D and trimming, while V, J and clone size come from that table. The table shows just under 350,000 clones, with around four fifths occurring only once. V shed 0 bases and J 7 bases; nucleotides not matched to a gene: 10. The germline CDR1 and CDR2 sequences are SGDLS and YYNGEE. This CDR3 spans 17 amino acids. Sequencing was carried out using peripheral blood. This clonotype was sampled from a man aged 25-45 years with active or convalescent COVID-19. The V and J genes are TRBV9 and TRBJ2-4, with 10 bases that match TRBD1. Written as DNA, the CDR3 is TGTGCCAGCAGCGTAGACGAGACAGGGGGCGCACGGAACATTCAGTACTTC. Encoded protein: CASSVDETGGARNIQYF.